The 25 T cell receptor beta chains below come from one sample, sequenced in a study of response to subunit inactivated influenza vaccine. TCRdb ran MiXCR on the RT-PCR reads and lists one entry per CDR3 protein. The repertoire has hundreds of thousands of distinct CDR3 sequences, 10% to 15% of them found once; the top ten carry around 12%. The sample was PBMCs from blood, taken 40 to 50 days after vaccination. These receptors all stem from a man between 45 and 60 years old who received an inactivated influenza vaccine.

This clonotype was observed a few times. This chain joins TRBV5-1 and TRBJ2-3, with a possible D match to TRBD1 (6 bases). Trimming pared 5 bases from V and 1 base from J, leaving 14 bases between. The CDR3 covers 15 residues. CDR1 is SGHRS and CDR2 is YFSETQ in the germline V gene. CDR3 coding DNA: TGCGCCAGCAGGGAACAGGGTCGCGGCACAGATACGCAGTATTTT. Its translation is CASREQGRGTDTQYF.

This clonotype occurred a few times. The CDR3 loop reads CASSPGQGGNQPQHF. Written as DNA, the CDR3 is TGTGCCAGCAGCCCCGGACAGGGCGGCAATCAGCCCCAGCATTTT. The V call is TRBV5-5, the J call TRBJ1-5; 8 bases map to TRBD1. The junction had 5 bases not matched to a gene; V was cut back by 4 bases and J by 2 bases. CDR3 size: 15 residues. The germline CDR1 and CDR2 sequences are SGHKS and YYEKEE (reference sequence).

This clonotype occurred many times. This chain joins TRBV10-3 and TRBJ2-7, with unresolved D. Trimming took 4 bases from V and 3 from J, leaving 22 bases between them. Germline CDR1 is ENHRY and CDR2 is SYGVKD. This CDR3 has 17 residues. CDR3 loop: CAISAGFEEATFYEQYF. The CDR3 DNA sequence: TGTGCCATCAGTGCAGGTTTCGAGGAAGCAACCTTCTACGAGCAGTACTTC.

This clonotype was seen a few times. V and J are TRBV6-5 and TRBJ2-7, with TRBD2 matching 8 bases. V was pared by 0 bases and J by 4 bases, with 8 bases of the junction left unmatched. The germline V gene encodes CDR1 MNHEY and CDR2 SVGAGI. The length of the CDR3 is 16 residues. CDR3 sequence reads: CASSYSTGGGGYEQYF. The CDR3 DNA follows: TGTGCCAGCAGTTACTCGACGGGAGGGGGAGGTTACGAGCAGTACTTC.

This clonotype was detected only a few times. The gene calls are TRBV7-8 and TRBJ2-7; D is perhaps TRBD2 (5 bases). CDR1 is SGHVS, CDR2 FQNEAQ, per germline. CDR3 length equals 14 residues. The V end was cut by 5 bases, the J end by 2 bases, with 13 bases between. The CDR3 reads CASSRDSPPYEQYF. Written as DNA, the CDR3 is TGTGCCAGCAGCCGGGATTCACCTCCCTACGAGCAGTACTTC.

The chain links TRBV6-1 to TRBJ1-3; D call uncertain. The CDR3 extends over 16 amino acids. Germline V gene lookup returns CDR1 MNHNS and CDR2 SASEGT. Trimming removed 3 bases from V and 0 bases from J, with 12 bases in between. The CDR3 loop is CASSDRGLSSGNTIYF. CDR3 nucleotide sequence: TGTGCCAGCAGTGATAGAGGGCTCTCCTCTGGAAACACCATATATTTT.

This chain joins TRBV28 and TRBJ2-7; 7 bases line up with TRBD1. CDR1 and CDR2 from the germline V gene are MDHEN and SYDVKM. The CDR3 covers 13 residues. Losses at the gene ends were 5 bases for V and 6 bases for J; bases not matched to a gene: 7. CDR3 residues: CASSDRARGEQYF. The CDR3, as DNA: TGTGCCAGCAGTGACAGGGCGCGCGGCGAGCAGTACTTC.

There are a few counts of this clonotype. A junction boundary mismatches the germline segment, possibly from a read error. The genes are TRBV9 and TRBJ2-2; 7 bases line up with TRBD1. The CDR3 consists of 16 residues. Per germline, CDR1 SGDLS and CDR2 YYNGEE. The CDR3 DNA follows: TGTGCCAGCAGCGTAGGCGTACAGGGGAACCCCGGGGAGCTGTTTTTT. Encoded protein: CASSVGVQGNPGELFF.

A note on this clonotype: This may be a read error: a much more frequent sequence differs by one nucleotide. This rearrangement joins TRBV9 to TRBJ2-4; TRBD2 matches at 7 bases. Germline lookup yields CDR1 SGDLS and CDR2 YYNGEE. This CDR3 spans 16 amino acids. CDR3 sequence: CASSPDRGEGGNIQCF. CDR3 bases: TGTGCCAGCAGCCCAGACCGGGGGGAGGGCGGGAACATTCAGTGCTTC.

The table lists this clonotype with many counts. The genes are TRBV18 and TRBJ1-1, with D possibly TRBD1 on 6 matching bases. Germline-derived CDR1 and CDR2 are KGHSH and LQKENI. The V end lost 3 bases, the J end lost 0 bases, and 11 bases lay between the germline ends. CDR3 length: 15 residues. This chain's CDR3 is CASSPPQGLNTEAFF. DNA of the CDR3: TGTGCCAGCTCACCTCCACAGGGCCTGAACACTGAAGCTTTCTTT.

This clonotype was counted only a few times. The chain recombines TRBV6-2 or TRBV6-3 with TRBJ2-1, with a possible D match to TRBD2 (6 bases). The CDR3 is 18 amino acids. The ends were cut back, 5 bases at V and 5 bases at J, with 25 bases in the middle. In germline, CDR1 is MNHEY, CDR2 SVGEGT. The chain's CDR3 is CASSNDVFGGSEHNEQFF. CDR3 bases: TGTGCCAGCAGTAACGACGTTTTTGGGGGGTCCGAGCACAATGAGCAGTTCTTC.

In its sample, this clonotype was seen many times. This chain links TRBV20-1 with TRBJ2-7; 7 nucleotides agree with TRBD1. The CDR3 is made up of 16 amino acids. Germline CDR1 reads DFQATT; CDR2 reads SNEGSKA (reference sequence). J gave up 1 base and V 0 bases, and 9 bases lay outside the gene matches. This CDR3 is CSARDWRQGESYEQYF. The CDR3 DNA reads as TGCAGTGCTAGAGATTGGCGGCAGGGGGAATCCTACGAGCAGTACTTC.

V is TRBV7-2 and J is TRBJ2-7, with D hard to call. Trimming removed 5 bases from V and 2 bases from J, with 16 bases in between. The CDR3 extends over 15 amino acids. Germline CDR1 reads SGHTA; CDR2 reads FQGNSA. The CDR3 DNA sequence: TGTGCCAGCAGCAGTCAACGGCGTCTAACCTACGAGCAGTACTTC. Its protein product is CASSSQRRLTYEQYF.

This clonotype was detected ten times or more. This chain connects TRBV3-1 to TRBJ2-1; a weak D match, TRBD2 (5 bases). The CDR3 totals 14 residues. V lost 2 bases, J lost 7 bases, and 12 bases lay in between. Germline values: CDR1 LGHDT, CDR2 YNNKEL (reference sequence). The CDR3 nucleotides read TGTGCCAGCAGCCAACTAACGGGGAAAAATGAGCAGTTCTTC. Protein product: CASSQLTGKNEQFF.

In this sample, this clonotype turned up many times. This chain uses TRBV10-3 with TRBJ2-3; TRBD1 matches 8 bases. The CDR3 length is 14 residues. V lost 7 bases to trimming and J lost 1 base; unmatched junction nucleotides: 4. Germline V gene lookup returns CDR1 ENHRY and CDR2 SYGVKD. CDR3 coding DNA: TGTGCCATCAAAGGACAGGGTGGCACAGATACGCAGTATTTT. Translating gives CAIKGQGGTDTQYF.

Comments on this clonotype: One end of the junction is discordant with germline, which a read error may explain. Written as DNA, the CDR3 is TGTGCCAGCAGTCTAGCGGGGGGGGCCTATGAGCAGTTCTTC. Translating it yields CASSLAGGAYEQFF. The gene calls are TRBV12-3 or TRBV12-4 and TRBJ2-1, with 12 positions matching TRBD2. The CDR3 is made up of 14 amino acids.

This clonotype was observed a handful of times. The chain has TRBV6-1 and TRBJ2-7; 9 positions agree with TRBD2. The CDR3 runs 16 residues. V dropped 8 bases and J dropped 2; count of bases not matched to a gene: 13. Germline-derived CDR1 and CDR2 are MNHNS and SASEGT. CDR3 loop: CASRLLSGGSPYEQYF. CDR3 DNA: TGTGCCAGCCGACTCCTGAGCGGGGGGTCGCCCTACGAGCAGTACTTC.

The sample holds a few counts of this clonotype. The V call is TRBV29-1, the J call TRBJ2-6; D possibly corresponds to TRBD1 (6 bases). The CDR3 runs 15 residues. CDR1 is SQVTM, CDR2 ANQGSEA, per germline. The V and J ends lost 6 bases and 0 bases respectively, with 12 bases between them. The CDR3 sequence: CSVKTGSSGANVLTF. The CDR3 nucleotides are TGCAGCGTGAAAACAGGGTCCTCTGGGGCCAACGTCCTGACTTTC.

This clonotype appeared a few times. This chain joins TRBV2 and TRBJ1-1, with 7 bases aligning to TRBD1. The germline gives CDR1 SNHLY, CDR2 FYNNEI. V shed 6 bases and J 0 bases; nucleotides not matched to a gene: 1. There are 13 residues in the CDR3. The CDR3 DNA reads TGTGCCAGCAGGGACAGGTTGAACACTGAAGCTTTCTTT. Protein product: CASRDRLNTEAFF.

The chain links TRBV7-2 to TRBJ2-7; the match to TRBD2 covers 10 bases. This CDR3 has 15 residues. Germline values: CDR1 SGHTA, CDR2 FQGNSA. With 2 bases clipped from V and 4 bases from J, the junction kept 5 bases outside the gene matches. CDR3 nucleotides: TGTGCCAGCAGCTTAAAAGCGGGAGGGGGATACGAGCAGTACTTC. This gives the protein CASSLKAGGGYEQYF.

This clonotype was detected only a few times. The chain couples TRBV20-1 to TRBJ2-2; D gene unclear. This CDR3 comprises 14 residues. Trimming shortened V by 3 bases and J by 7 bases, and 15 bases separated the two germline ends. Germline CDR1 DFQATT, CDR2 SNEGSKA (reference sequence). CDR3 residues: CSARTPYNDGELFF. The CDR3 DNA is TGCAGTGCTAGGACTCCCTACAACGACGGGGAGCTGTTTTTT.

This clonotype has just a few counts. This chain uses TRBV10-1 with TRBJ2-1; perhaps TRBD1 as D (6 bases). Germline loops: CDR1 WNHNN, CDR2 SYGVQD (reference sequence). Trimming pared 5 bases from V and 6 bases from J, leaving 17 bases between. The CDR3 totals 15 residues. CDR3 sequence reads: CASSKLRQESNEQFF. The CDR3 DNA reads TGCGCCAGCAGTAAGCTGCGACAGGAATCCAATGAGCAGTTCTTC.

This clonotype has just a few counts. The chain uses TRBV2 and TRBJ1-5; 7 bases map to TRBD1. Losses at the gene ends were 8 bases for V and 4 bases for J; bases not matched to a gene: 5. The CDR3 is 13 amino acids. Germline V gives CDR1 SNHLY, CDR2 FYNNEI. In nucleotides, the CDR3 is TGTGCCAGCGGGGACAGTAGGAATCAGCCCCAGCATTTT. Its translation is CASGDSRNQPQHF.

This clonotype occurred a few times. This chain uses TRBV20-1 with TRBJ1-3, with D unresolved. The V end was cut by 4 bases, the J end by 10 bases, with 17 bases between. Germline V lookup: CDR1 DFQATT, CDR2 SNEGSKA (reference sequence). This CDR3 has 13 amino acids. CDR3 protein: CSAKTTNRGTIYF. The DNA of the CDR3 is TGCAGTGCTAAAACAACGAATCGAGGGACCATATATTTT.

This chain joins TRBV29-1 and TRBJ1-1; 7 bases are a match to TRBD1. The CDR3 has 12 amino acids. V shed 6 bases, J shed 6 bases, and the junction held 7 bases outside the gene matches. Germline assignment: CDR1 SQVTM and CDR2 ANQGSEA. CDR3 loop: CSVKSTGAEAFF. CDR3 bases: TGCAGCGTCAAGTCAACAGGGGCTGAAGCTTTCTTT.